The entry below describes one TCR beta chain. This record comes from a study of blood T cell repertoires in COVID-19. The CDR3 consists of 16 residues. Germline V gives CDR1 SGHDN, CDR2 FVKESK. V was shortened by 4 bases and J by 0 bases, with 15 bases between the two germline ends. Libraries were prepared by immunoSEQ multiplex PCR; TCRdb keeps only in-frame clonotypes and omits some of them. The sample shows about 80,000 clones, around 69% of them seen only once. The specimen was peripheral blood. The clonotype originates from a man between 65 and 80 years old with active or convalescent COVID-19. V and J are TRBV14 and TRBJ2-5, with a tentative D call TRBD2 (7 bases). CDR3 protein: CASSPLGGDHQETQYF. DNA of the CDR3: TGTGCCAGCAGCCCGTTAGGGGGGGATCACCAAGAGACCCAGTACTTC.